These 7 T cell receptor beta chains were all obtained from the same sample, sequenced in a study of blood T cell repertoires in COVID-19. The table came from immunoSEQ multiplex PCR; TCRdb's copy has only in-frame clones and leaves some out. The sample records a few hundred thousand clones, roughly 90% being singletons. Sequenced material: peripheral blood. Receptor source: a woman between 35 and 50 years old who had recovered from COVID-19.

This rearrangement joins TRBV2 to TRBJ2-1; 8 nucleotides match TRBD2. CDR3 size: 15 residues. Germline V gene sequence: CDR1 SNHLY, CDR2 FYNNEI. J gave up 4 bases and V 3 bases, and 5 bases lay outside the gene matches. CDR3 protein: CASSDAAGAYNEQFF. DNA for the CDR3: TGTGCCAGCAGTGATGCAGCGGGAGCTTACAATGAGCAGTTCTTC.

The DNA of the CDR3 is TGTGCTAGTGGTTTGGTACCGGGACAGGGCACCGGGGAGCTGTTTTTT. Protein product: CASGLVPGQGTGELFF. The V gene is TRBV12-5, the J gene TRBJ2-2; 9 bases agree with TRBD1. CDR1 and CDR2 from the germline V gene are LGHNT and FRNRAP. Unmatched junction bases numbered 3, after V lost 0 bases and J lost 4 bases. CDR3 length equals 16 residues.

A single count supports this clone. The gene calls are TRBV10-3 and TRBJ2-3; 7 bases agree with TRBD2. The CDR3 totals 12 residues. V shed 8 bases, J shed 3 bases, and the junction held 2 bases outside the gene matches. Germline V gene sequence: CDR1 ENHRY, CDR2 SYGVKD. The CDR3 bases are TGTGCCATCGGGGGGGGGACAGATACGCAGTATTTT. Its protein product is CAIGGGTDTQYF.

This sequence joins TRBV24-1 and TRBJ2-5; a possible D gene is TRBD1 (6 bases). Trimming cost V 7 bases and J 4 bases, with 12 bases left between them. The CDR3 totals 13 residues. The germline CDR1 and CDR2 sequences are KGHDR and SFDVKD. The CDR3 protein is CATSSGVVETQYF. DNA of the CDR3: TGTGCCACCAGCTCAGGGGTTGTAGAGACCCAGTACTTC.

The chain employs TRBV28 and TRBJ2-7; 8 nucleotides line up with TRBD1. The trim removed 6 bases at V and 3 bases at J, leaving 10 bases unmatched. The V gene's germline CDR1 is MDHEN and CDR2 SYDVKM. The length of the CDR3 is 15 residues. The CDR3 protein is CASSPPTGVLYEQYF. DNA of the CDR3: TGTGCCAGCAGCCCTCCGACAGGGGTACTCTACGAGCAGTACTTC.

The chain has TRBV30 and TRBJ1-5, with TRBD1 as a possible D gene (5 bases). The length of the CDR3 is 15 residues. Germline assignment: CDR1 GTSNPN and CDR2 SVGIG (reference sequence). V was clipped by 2 bases and J by 1 base, with 12 bases between them. The CDR3 spells CAWSRGTDSNQPQHF. The CDR3 nucleotides read TGTGCCTGGAGTCGCGGGACGGACAGCAATCAGCCCCAGCATTTT.

This chain links TRBV7-2 with TRBJ2-7, with 8 bases that match TRBD2. The CDR3 loop spans 15 amino acids. Per the germline V gene, CDR1 is SGHTA and CDR2 is FQGNSA. The V and J ends lost 3 bases and 3 bases, in that order; junction bases with no gene match: 7. CDR3 nucleotides: TGTGCCAGCAGCTTGGGAACGGGAGGGGTCTACGAGCAGTACTTC. It translates to CASSLGTGGVYEQYF.